The 20 T cell receptor beta chains below all came from one sample that was sequenced in a study of Tregs in tolerant kidney transplant recipients. The protocol was immunoSEQ multiplex PCR, while the TCRdb copy is restricted to in-frame clones and leaves out a portion. Of under 95,000 clones in the sample, around 93% were seen once. The source was Tregs from blood, collected before the transplant. The receptors stem from a human donor who received a combined kidney and bone marrow transplant.

This rearrangement joins TRBV15 to TRBJ2-1, with 8 positions matching TRBD2. The CDR3 is made up of 14 amino acids. With 8 bases clipped from V and 0 bases from J, the junction kept 3 bases outside the gene matches. CDR1 and CDR2 (germline): LNHNV, YYDKDF (reference sequence). CDR3 sequence reads: CATRAGGSYNEQFF. CDR3 in DNA: TGTGCCACCCGGGCGGGGGGCTCCTACAATGAGCAGTTCTTC.

The chain carries TRBV10-2 and TRBJ2-3; D not resolved. The V gene lost 0 bases and the J gene lost 7 bases, with 11 bases spanning the gap. CDR1 is WSHSY and CDR2 is SAAADI in the germline V gene. The CDR3 is 14 residues long. Written as DNA, the CDR3 is TGCGCCAGCAGTGAGTCGGCTCCGCGGCATACGCAGTATTTT. This sequence encodes CASSESAPRHTQYF.

The count of this clone is one. The rearrangement links TRBV30 to TRBJ2-3, with 9 bases that match TRBD2. The length of the CDR3 is 16 residues. The germline V gene encodes CDR1 GTSNPN and CDR2 SVGIG (reference sequence). Trimming at V came to 3 bases and at J to 3 bases, leaving 10 bases not matched to a gene. CDR3 protein: CAWRREGRNPTDTQYF. CDR3 sequence (DNA): TGTGCCTGGAGGCGGGAGGGCCGCAATCCGACAGATACGCAGTATTTT.

This rearrangement joins TRBV11-2 to TRBJ2-7, with D tentatively TRBD2 (7 bases). Germline V gives CDR1 SGHAT, CDR2 FQNNGV. The CDR3 spans 16 residues. The ends were cut back, 3 bases at V and 4 bases at J, with 19 bases in the middle. The CDR3 DNA reads as TGTGCCAGCAGCTTTGGGGGAGGGGGTGAGGCTTACGAGCAGTACTTC. Translation: CASSFGGGGEAYEQYF.

This clone was counted between two and nine times. The gene calls are TRBV10-3 and TRBJ1-3; D ambiguous. Germline CDR1 is ENHRY and CDR2 is SYGVKD. Trimming took off 11 bases at V and 1 base at J, with 12 bases between the two ends. There are 13 residues in the CDR3. Here the CDR3 reads CAAQEYSGNTIYF. The CDR3, as DNA: TGTGCCGCCCAGGAGTATTCTGGAAACACCATATATTTT.

The chain carries TRBV4-1 and TRBJ2-7; tentative D call: TRBD2 (6 bases). Germline CDR1 is MGHRA and CDR2 is YSYEKL. The CDR3 is 15 residues long. Deletions cut 1 base from V and 3 bases from J, with 13 bases between. The CDR3 sequence: CASSQAPDGSYEQYF. The CDR3 DNA is TGCGCCAGCAGCCAAGCTCCGGACGGGAGCTACGAGCAGTACTTC.

The rearrangement uses TRBV28 and TRBJ2-7, with D possibly being TRBD1 or TRBD2 (5 bases each). The CDR3 spans 14 residues. V lost 2 bases to trimming and J lost 0 bases, with 8 bases between them. Germline CDR1 reads MDHEN; CDR2 reads SYDVKM. The CDR3 loop is CASSLPGSSYEQYF. In DNA form, the CDR3 reads TGTGCCAGCAGTTTACCAGGGAGCTCCTACGAGCAGTACTTC. Full variable domain (remainder filled in from reference TRBV28 and TRBJ2-7): DVKVTQSSRYLVKRTGEKVFLECVQDMDHENMFWYRQDPGLGLRLIYFSYDVKMKEKGDIPEGYSVSREKKERFSLILESASTNQTSMYLCASSLPGSSYEQYFGPGTRLTVT.

The chain uses TRBV7-2 and TRBJ2-1, with 9 bases identical to TRBD1. This CDR3 has 15 amino acids. J gave up 4 bases and V 4 bases, and 5 bases lay outside the gene matches. Germline V gene data show CDR1 as SGHTA and CDR2 as FQGNSA. In DNA form, the CDR3 reads TGTGCCAGCAGCTCCGAGGGACAGGGTTACAATGAGCAGTTCTTC. Translated, it gives CASSSEGQGYNEQFF.

The genes are TRBV2 and TRBJ1-5; D not resolved. This CDR3 contains 12 residues. Germline V gives CDR1 SNHLY, CDR2 FYNNEI. V gave up 4 bases and J gave up 7 bases, with 8 bases separating them. The CDR3 coding sequence is TGTGCCAGCAGTGGTTACGGCCAGCCCCAGCATTTT. It encodes CASSGYGQPQHF.

The chain links TRBV5-1 to TRBJ2-1, with 12 bases lining up with TRBD2. This CDR3 is built from 16 residues. J gave up 6 bases and V 3 bases, and 7 bases lay outside the gene matches. Germline values: CDR1 SGHRS, CDR2 YFSETQ. CDR3 protein: CASSYPSGRDRNEQFF. CDR3 sequence (DNA): TGCGCCAGCAGCTACCCTAGCGGGAGGGATCGCAATGAGCAGTTCTTC.

The CDR3 here is CASSLNLAGVQETQYF. CDR3 sequence (DNA): TGTGCCAGCAGTTTAAACCTAGCGGGCGTCCAAGAGACCCAGTACTTC. The chain carries TRBV27 and TRBJ2-5, with TRBD2 matching 8 bases. In germline, CDR1 is MNHEY, CDR2 SMNVEV (reference sequence). CDR3 size: 16 residues. The V gene end was trimmed by 2 bases and the J gene end by 1 base; junction bases not matched to a gene: 6.

This clone has only one observation. The chain links TRBV18 to TRBJ1-2; the match to TRBD1 covers 9 bases. This CDR3 region has 14 residues. J lost 7 bases, V lost 5 bases, and 8 bases had no gene match. Germline V lookup: CDR1 KGHSH, CDR2 LQKENI. The chain's CDR3 is CASSTEQGAGGYTF. The CDR3, as DNA: TGTGCCAGCTCAACGGAACAGGGGGCGGGTGGCTACACCTTC.

This clone appeared a single time. The rearrangement links TRBV18 to TRBJ2-2, with unresolved D. Trimming pared 2 bases from V and 0 bases from J, leaving 10 bases between. The CDR3 length is 16 residues. CDR1 and CDR2 from the germline V gene are KGHSH and LQKENI. Here the CDR3 reads CASSPDRRSNTGELFF. The CDR3, as DNA: TGTGCCAGCTCACCAGACCGACGCTCGAACACCGGGGAGCTGTTTTTT. Supplemented by reference TRBV18 and TRBJ2-2, the full variable domain reads NAGVMQNPRHLVRRRGQEARLRCSPMKGHSHVYWYRQLPEEGLKFMVYLQKENIIDESGMPKERFSAEFPKEGPSILRIQQVVRGDSAAYFCASSPDRRSNTGELFFGEGSRLTVL.

The chain has TRBV7-2 and TRBJ1-2; maybe TRBD1 (5 bases). Germline V gene sequence: CDR1 SGHTA, CDR2 FQGNSA. Trimming cost V 2 bases and J 4 bases, with 5 bases left between them. The CDR3 consists of 12 residues. The CDR3 protein is CASSLQGYGYTF. The CDR3 region has the DNA TGTGCCAGCAGCTTACAGGGCTATGGCTACACCTTC.

V is TRBV7-2 and J is TRBJ1-3; a possible D gene is TRBD1 (6 bases). There are 15 residues in the CDR3. Trimming took off 1 base at V and 0 bases at J, with 7 bases between the two ends. Germline CDR1 reads SGHTA; CDR2 reads FQGNSA. CDR3 sequence (DNA): TGTGCCAGCAGCTTAGGGGACATCTCTGGAAACACCATATATTTT. It encodes CASSLGDISGNTIYF.

The rearrangement links TRBV19 to TRBJ2-7, with 9 bases fitting TRBD2. V lost 8 bases, J lost 5 bases, and 10 bases stayed unmatched. Per germline, CDR1 LNHDA and CDR2 SQIVND (reference sequence). This CDR3 is built from 14 residues. CDR3 region: CASRISGSHHEQYF. CDR3 nucleotide sequence: TGTGCCAGTCGAATTAGCGGGAGCCACCACGAGCAGTACTTC.

The chain links TRBV19 to TRBJ1-5; D gene uncertain. Germline CDR1 LNHDA, CDR2 SQIVND (reference sequence). V dropped 6 bases and J dropped 2 bases, with 11 bases sitting between them. The CDR3 has 14 residues. CDR3: CASSETGGNQPQHF. CDR3 sequence (DNA): TGTGCCAGTAGCGAGACTGGGGGCAATCAGCCCCAGCATTTT.

V usage is TRBV28 and J usage is TRBJ1-2, with D maybe TRBD1 (5 bases). Germline CDR1 MDHEN, CDR2 SYDVKM. V dropped 3 bases and J dropped 12 bases, with 17 bases sitting between them. CDR3 size: 13 residues. The CDR3 bases are TGTGCCAGCAGTTTGCCCCAGGGTCCGCTCAACACCTTC. Encoded protein: CASSLPQGPLNTF.

The gene calls are TRBV18 and TRBJ2-3; D not resolved. Germline values: CDR1 KGHSH, CDR2 LQKENI. This CDR3 has 14 residues. The V and J ends lost 3 bases and 4 bases respectively, with 11 bases between them. CDR3 bases: TGTGCCAGCTCACCTCCTTCGTGGGCAGATACGCAGTATTTT. This translates into CASSPPSWADTQYF.

J is TRBJ2-2 and V is TRBV9, with D maybe TRBD1 (5 bases). V dropped 1 base and J dropped 4 bases, with 5 bases sitting between them. Germline-derived CDR1 and CDR2 are SGDLS and YYNGEE. The CDR3 has 13 amino acids. This chain's CDR3 is CASSVQGTGELFF. The CDR3 DNA is TGTGCCAGCAGCGTACAGGGCACCGGGGAGCTGTTTTTT.